This entry lists 3 T cell receptor beta chains sequenced from one sample in a study of T cells in localized non-small cell lung cancer. Produced via immunoSEQ multiplex PCR; TCRdb's table is partial and in-frame only. This sample carries under 95,000 clones, around 81% of them seen once, and the ten largest clones take roughly 9%. Sequenced here: peripheral blood, sampled before any cancer treatment. These receptors all stem from a female donor at least 60 years old with stage I lung adenocarcinoma.

This clone was seen only once. The chain recombines TRBV12-5 with TRBJ1-2; D is unresolved. Deletions cut 4 bases from V and 7 bases from J, with 10 bases between. The CDR3 has 12 residues. Germline assignment: CDR1 LGHNT and CDR2 FRNRAP. The CDR3 DNA reads as TGTGCTAGTGGTTCCCCCGCCGGTGGCTACACCTTC. Encoded protein: CASGSPAGGYTF.

CDR3 residues: CASSVASGIGEKLFF. As DNA, the CDR3 is TGTGCCAGCAGCGTAGCGTCAGGGATCGGCGAAAAACTGTTTTTT. This sequence joins TRBV9 and TRBJ1-4; perhaps TRBD1 as D (5 bases). V was pared by 0 bases and J by 8 bases, with 14 bases between. The CDR3 length is 15 residues. Germline CDR1 and CDR2: SGDLS and YYNGEE.

The V gene is TRBV7-9, the J gene TRBJ2-1, with D possibly TRBD1 on 6 matching bases. The germline V and J ends were trimmed by 6 bases and 2 bases, with 14 bases remaining between them. Germline V lookup: CDR1 SEHNR, CDR2 FQNEAQ (reference sequence). The CDR3 runs 15 residues. The CDR3 DNA sequence: TGTGCCAGCAGGAACGACAGGCTCACCTACAATGAGCAGTTCTTC. It specifies CASRNDRLTYNEQFF.